This T cell receptor beta chain was recorded in a study of blood T cells in healthy people across ages. Study context: There was about one barcoded beta molecule captured by template switching per two T cells.

This clonotype was seen more than once but under ten times. Peripheral blood was drawn, ten milliliters per donor. A sample-barcoded 5' primer and a J-beta primer mix were used in a second PCR of roughly 7 to 11 cycles. A single record per CDR3 protein comes from TCRdb applying MiXCR to the 5' RACE reads. The table has about 670,000 distinct CDR3 sequences, about 43% seen once. The receptor's source is a man aged 80 or over in good health. The sequenced material came from blood.

The CDR3 loop reads CASATDRGRVTSQETQYF. The CDR3, as DNA: TGTGCTAGTGCCACCGACAGGGGGAGAGTCACCAGCCAAGAGACCCAGTACTTC. The chain has TRBV12-5 and TRBJ2-5; 9 nucleotides agree with TRBD1. Per germline, CDR1 LGHNT and CDR2 FRNRAP. This CDR3 has 18 residues. V gave up 7 bases and J gave up 1 base; unmatched junction bases: 16.